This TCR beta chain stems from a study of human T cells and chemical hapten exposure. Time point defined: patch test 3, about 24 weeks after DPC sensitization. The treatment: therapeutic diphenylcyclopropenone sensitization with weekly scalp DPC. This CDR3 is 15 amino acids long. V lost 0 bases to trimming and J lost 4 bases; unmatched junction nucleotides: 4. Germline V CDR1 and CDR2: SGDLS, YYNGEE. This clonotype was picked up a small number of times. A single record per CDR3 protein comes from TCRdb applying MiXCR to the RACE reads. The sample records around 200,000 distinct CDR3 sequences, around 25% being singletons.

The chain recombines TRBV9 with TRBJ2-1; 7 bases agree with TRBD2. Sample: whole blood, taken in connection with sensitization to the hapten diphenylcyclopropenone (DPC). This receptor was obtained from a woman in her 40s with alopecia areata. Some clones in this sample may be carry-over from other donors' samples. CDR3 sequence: CASSVGSGFYNEQFF. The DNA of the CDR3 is TGTGCCAGCAGCGTAGGTAGCGGGTTTTACAATGAGCAGTTCTTC. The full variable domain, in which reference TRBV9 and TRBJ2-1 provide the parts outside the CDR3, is DSGVTQTPKHLITATGQRVTLRCSPRSGDLSVYWYQQSLDQGLQFLIQYYNGEERAKGNILERFSAQQFPDLHSELNLSSLELGDSALYFCASSVGSGFYNEQFFGPGTRLTVL.